This T cell receptor (beta chain) emerged from a study of control samples from healthy donors and cancer patients. Germline V gene sequence: CDR1 SQVTM, CDR2 ANQGSEA. Trimming left V 4 bases short and J 4 bases short, with 13 bases between. The CDR3 is made up of 13 amino acids. The method was immunoSEQ multiplex PCR; TCRdb's version includes in-frame clones alone and lacks a portion of them. The table lists over 60,000 clones, about 82% of them singletons. The chain joins TRBV29-1 to TRBJ1-1; D possibly corresponds to TRBD1 (6 bases). Material: blood. The TCR originated in a man aged 40-50 years in good health. CDR3 nucleotide sequence: TGCAGCGTTGTTCAGGGGATGAGCACTGAAGCTTTCTTT. Amino acid sequence: CSVVQGMSTEAFF.